The clone carrying this TCR beta chain came up a few times. The target antigen is unknown. The data were obtained in a study of T cell repertoires in cytomegalovirus infection. About the research overall: Newly reported HLA-C-restricted and thoroughly characterized HLA-B-restricted CMV epitopes were employed. TCR beta signatures that were public indicated CMV infection and matching HLA type. Whole-study findings and limits: The ex vivo response showed dominance by HLA-C-restricted CMV-specific TCR beta clonotypes. The cumulative frequency of public TCR beta families distinguished individuals who carried CMV together with the relevant HLA.

TCRdb reanalysed the reads using MiXCR and keeps one entry per CDR3 protein. The sample has some 940,000 distinct CDR3 sequences, less than 35% seen once. The CDR3 loop spans 15 amino acids. V lost 2 bases, J lost 7 bases, and 5 bases stayed unmatched. Germline V lookup: CDR1 SGDLS, CDR2 YYNGEE. This clonotype was sampled from a human donor in good health (CMV status not recorded). Some clones in this sample may be carry-over from other donors' samples. The rearrangement uses TRBV9 and TRBJ2-1, with 11 bases that match TRBD2. Sequenced material: cultured CD8+ T cells from PBMCs, taken from culture after CMV antigen stimulation. The CDR3 loop is CASSVGTSGMNEQFF. CDR3 DNA: TGTGCCAGCAGCGTGGGGACTAGCGGTATGAATGAGCAGTTCTTC.